The clone carrying this T cell receptor (beta chain) was counted once. The CDR3 extends over 11 amino acids. The data originate from a study of blood T cell repertoires in COVID-19. Study information: Donors in the United States, Italy and Spain gave samples during acute or convalescent COVID-19.

The assay was immunoSEQ multiplex PCR, and TCRdb's table has in-frame clones only and misses some. In the table there are 200,000 to 250,000 clones, roughly 85% of which are singletons. The rearrangement joins TRBV21-1 to TRBJ1-2. TRBV21-1 is a recognized pseudogene. Sequenced sample: PBMCs or T cells enriched from blood (not recorded which). This sequence was found in a woman in her forties or fifties who had been exposed to COVID-19. The CDR3 here is CASSREGGYTF. CDR3 in DNA: TGTGCCAGCAGCCGGGAGGGTGGCTACACCTTC.